This is a list of T cell receptor beta chains from one sample in a study of blood T cells in healthy people across ages. One entry per CDR3 protein, called by TCRdb with MiXCR from the 5' RACE reads. The table records some 760,000 distinct CDR3 sequences, around 25% of them present only once. The sample was also reused in another study, on T cells of mothers and their children.

The specimen was blood. The receptor source for this set is a boy between 10 and 17 years old in good health. CDR3s include the opening cysteine and the closing phenylalanine or tryptophan. D genes are given only for firm matches. The listing skips clone size in some rows; elsewhere it reads once, few, many or a size class.

TRBV7-9	NA	TRBJ2-5	NA	TGTGCCACCTCGGGGGTAACCCAGTACTTC	CATSGVTQYF
TRBV12-3/TRBV12-4	NA	TRBJ2-5	TRBD1	TGTGCCAGCAGTTTTTCGACAGGGGCGCAAGAGGCCCAGTACTTC	CASSFSTGAQEAQYF
TRBV13	few	TRBJ2-5	NA	TGTGCCAGCCAGAGTCAAGAGACCCGGTACTTC	CASQSQETRYF
TRBV29-1	few	TRBJ2-7	NA	TGCAGCGTTGTCCAGGACACGGGAGAGCAGTACTTC	CSVVQDTGEQYF
TRBV12-3/TRBV12-4	NA	TRBJ2-1	TRBD1	TGTGCCAGCAGTTTCCGGGACAGGGGCCATGAGCAGTTCTTC	CASSFRDRGHEQFF
TRBV20-1	many	TRBJ1-1	TRBD1	TGCAGTGCTAGAGACCAGGGGGCGCGGACTGAAGCTTTCTTT	CSARDQGARTEAFF
TRBV19	NA	TRBJ2-7	TRBD1	TGTGCCAGTACGGGACAGGGGGCGCACGAGCAGTACTTC	CASTGQGAHEQYF
TRBV4-1	few	TRBJ1-1	NA	TGCGCCAGCAGCCATCTTCCGGGCTCGAACACTGAAGCTTTCTTT	CASSHLPGSNTEAFF
TRBV3-1	few	TRBJ1-6	NA	TGTGCCAGCAGTAACCACAGGGAATCACCCCTCCACTTT	CASSNHRESPLHF
TRBV18	NA	TRBJ2-7	NA	TGTGCCAGCTCACCAGCGTTAAACAGCGCCCACGAGCAGTACTTC	CASSPALNSAHEQYF
TRBV6-5	NA	TRBJ2-2	NA	TGTGCCAGCGGGGTCAGGACCACCGGGGAGCTGTTTTTT	CASGVRTTGELFF
TRBV11-1	few	TRBJ2-5	NA	TGTGCCAGCAGCCCGGGGTTGGGACCGGACCAAGAGACCCAGTACTTC	CASSPGLGPDQETQYF
TRBV20-1	NA	TRBJ1-4	TRBD1	TGCAGTGCGCCTGAGGGGGCCTTGGGGGAAAAACTGTTTTTT	CSAPEGALGEKLFF
TRBV11-2	NA	TRBJ2-1	NA	TGTGCCAGCAGCTTAGGATTCGGTAGCTCCTACAATGAGCAGTTCTTC	CASSLGFGSSYNEQFF
TRBV2	few	TRBJ1-1	NA	TGTGCCAGCAGTGGTAGTTCGTCCACTGAAGCTTTCTTT	CASSGSSSTEAFF
TRBV15	few	TRBJ1-5	NA	TGTGCCACCAGCAGAGACAGGGGCGCGGAGCAGCCCCAGCATTTT	CATSRDRGAEQPQHF
TRBV4-1	few	TRBJ1-2	NA	TGCGCCAGCAGCCCTCCAGGAGGGCGGAACTATGGCTACACCTTC	CASSPPGGRNYGYTF
TRBV27	few	TRBJ2-4	TRBD1	TGTGCCAGCAGTCCCGACAGGGATCGAAACATTCAGTACTTC	CASSPDRDRNIQYF
TRBV19	NA	TRBJ2-5	NA	TGTGCCAGTAGTGGTGGGCAGGTCTTTCCCACACAAGAGACCCAGTACTTC	CASSGGQVFPTQETQYF
TRBV4-2	few	TRBJ1-3	NA	TGTGCCAGCAGCCAAGATCCTTGGGGAAGCTCTGGAAACACCATATATTTT	CASSQDPWGSSGNTIYF
TRBV29-1	NA	TRBJ1-2	NA	TGCAGCGTTGAGGGAGGGGCGTGGGGTGGCTACACCTTC	CSVEGGAWGGYTF
TRBV2	few	TRBJ2-5	NA	TGTGCCAGCAAGGGGGACACGGCGGGGACCCAGTACTTC	CASKGDTAGTQYF